The 27 T cell receptor beta chains below all came from one sample that was sequenced in a study of OX40 agonist ivuxolimab in advanced cancers. Repertoires were generated with immunoSEQ multiplex PCR, while TCRdb's copy carries only in-frame clones and drops some. The sample consists of some 80,000 clones, roughly 94% of them appearing once. The sample consisted of CD4+ or CD8+ T cells sorted from blood, taken in a trial of the OX40 agonist ivuxolimab. All receptors come from an adult with an advanced solid tumor such as melanoma, head and neck, liver or kidney cancer.

The V call is TRBV5-8, the J call TRBJ2-2; D is uncertain. Trimming shortened V by 2 bases and J by 9 bases, and 8 bases separated the two germline ends. Germline lookup yields CDR1 SGHTS and CDR2 YDEGEE. The CDR3 has 12 residues. The CDR3 bases are TGTGCCAGCAGCTTCCGTCTCCGGGAGCTGTTTTTT. It is translated as CASSFRLRELFF.

The CDR3 DNA reads as TGTGCCAGCAGCCCAAGGGGACCCCAAGAGACCCAGTACTTC. Protein sequence: CASSPRGPQETQYF. The chain joins TRBV7-3 to TRBJ2-5, with D perhaps being TRBD1 or TRBD2 (5 bases each). Germline CDR1 SGHTA, CDR2 FQGTGA. The CDR3 spans 14 residues. The ends were cut back, 5 bases at V and 1 base at J, with 11 bases in the middle.

The chain carries TRBV29-1 and TRBJ2-6, with 16 bases aligning to TRBD2. The germline V gene encodes CDR1 SQVTM and CDR2 ANQGSEA. CDR3 size: 20 residues. With 1 base clipped from V and 0 bases from J, the junction kept 6 bases outside the gene matches. CDR3 amino acids: CSVEGSGTSGGVSGANVLTF. The DNA for the CDR3 is TGCAGCGTTGAAGGGTCCGGGACTAGCGGGGGGGTCTCTGGGGCCAACGTCCTGACTTTC.

V usage is TRBV27 and J usage is TRBJ2-3, with D uncertain. V was cut by 2 bases and J by 1 base, with 4 bases left in between. The CDR3 extends over 13 amino acids. From germline, CDR1 is MNHEY and CDR2 SMNVEV (reference sequence). CDR3 loop: CASSLGGTDTQYF. The CDR3 DNA sequence: TGTGCCAGCAGTTTAGGGGGCACAGATACGCAGTATTTT.

This chain connects TRBV7-6 to TRBJ2-4, with 11 bases lining up with TRBD2. V shed 5 bases, J shed 6 bases, and the junction held 9 bases outside the gene matches. The CDR3 spans 16 residues. The germline V gene has CDR1 SGHVS and CDR2 FNYEAQ. The CDR3 DNA follows: TGTGCCAGCAGCCAGACTAGCGGGATGACGGCAAACATTCAGTACTTC. Translating gives CASSQTSGMTANIQYF.

This chain connects TRBV28 to TRBJ1-4; the match to TRBD1 covers 9 bases. The CDR3 consists of 18 residues. After removal of 5 bases from V and 8 bases from J, the junction contained 18 bases not matched to a gene. The germline V gene has CDR1 MDHEN and CDR2 SYDVKM. CDR3 residues: CASSEIPFQQGAGEKLFF. In DNA, the CDR3 is TGTGCCAGCAGTGAAATACCCTTCCAACAGGGGGCGGGGGAAAAACTGTTTTTT.

The rearrangement links TRBV2 to TRBJ2-7; TRBD2 matches 8 bases. V gave up 3 bases and J gave up 5 bases; unmatched junction bases: 12. The CDR3 is 16 residues long. Germline V gene data show CDR1 as SNHLY and CDR2 as FYNNEI. CDR3 protein: CASSEMRGLGNHEQYF. CDR3 nucleotides: TGTGCCAGCAGTGAGATGAGGGGACTAGGGAACCACGAGCAGTACTTC.

The chain carries TRBV7-9 and TRBJ2-5, with 9 bases identical to TRBD1. The CDR3 totals 15 residues. Trimming cost V 4 bases and J 5 bases; bases outside gene matches: 8. From germline, CDR1 is SEHNR and CDR2 FQNEAQ (reference sequence). The CDR3 coding sequence is TGTGCCAGCAGCTCCTGGGACAGGGCCTGGGAGACCCAGTACTTC. This sequence encodes CASSSWDRAWETQYF. The variable domain in full, with the rest retrieved from reference TRBV7-9 and TRBJ2-5, is DTGVSQNPRHKITKRGQNVTFRCDPISEHNRLYWYRQTLGQGPEFLTYFQNEAQLEKSRLLSDRFSAERPKGSFSTLEIQRTEQGDSAMYLCASSSWDRAWETQYFGPGTRLLVL.

The chain combines TRBV4-3 with TRBJ1-2; D uncertain. From germline, CDR1 is LGHNA and CDR2 YSLEER. The CDR3 spans 15 residues. Trimming took off 2 bases at V and 1 base at J, with 11 bases between the two ends. The CDR3 sequence is CASSQLNSLNYGYTF. The CDR3 DNA follows: TGCGCCAGCAGCCAACTAAATTCCCTTAACTATGGCTACACCTTC.

V usage is TRBV7-8 and J usage is TRBJ1-1; 7 positions agree with TRBD1. Trimming removed 4 bases from V and 0 bases from J; junction bases left unmatched: 11. The length of the CDR3 is 17 residues. Germline CDR1 SGHVS, CDR2 FQNEAQ. CDR3 amino acids: CASSSTGARLMNTEAFF. The CDR3 nucleotides read TGTGCCAGCAGCTCTACAGGGGCCCGCTTGATGAACACTGAAGCTTTCTTT. The variable domain in full, with the rest retrieved from reference TRBV7-8 and TRBJ1-1, is GAGVSQSPRYKVAKRGQDVALRCDPISGHVSLFWYQQALGQGPEFLTYFQNEAQLDKSGLPSDRFFAERPEGSVSTLKIQRTQQEDSAVYLCASSSTGARLMNTEAFFGQGTRLTVV.

This rearrangement joins TRBV28 to TRBJ2-7; tentative D call: TRBD1 (5 bases). V gave up 6 bases and J gave up 4 bases, with 19 bases separating them. In germline, CDR1 is MDHEN, CDR2 SYDVKM. The CDR3 covers 15 residues. The CDR3 is CASSPGALRKYEQYF. CDR3 nucleotide sequence: TGTGCCAGCAGCCCTGGGGCCCTGAGAAAATACGAGCAGTACTTC.

The chain combines TRBV4-2 with TRBJ2-7; tentatively, D is TRBD2 (5 bases). The V gene lost 0 bases and the J gene lost 2 bases, with 14 bases spanning the gap. This CDR3 has 16 amino acids. Per germline, CDR1 LGHNA and CDR2 YNFKEQ. DNA of the CDR3: TGTGCCAGCAGCCAAGAAAGTGAGGGAGCCCCCTACGAGCAGTACTTC. This sequence encodes CASSQESEGAPYEQYF.

This chain uses TRBV9 with TRBJ2-1; 13 nucleotides agree with TRBD2. This CDR3 has 17 residues. Germline V gene data show CDR1 as SGDLS and CDR2 as YYNGEE. The trim removed 2 bases at V and 2 bases at J, leaving 4 bases unmatched. CDR3 residues: CASSVTSGRSTYNEQFF. CDR3 DNA: TGTGCCAGCAGCGTGACTAGCGGGAGGAGCACCTACAATGAGCAGTTCTTC. Based on the CDR3 plus reference TRBV9 and TRBJ2-1, the full variable domain is DSGVTQTPKHLITATGQRVTLRCSPRSGDLSVYWYQQSLDQGLQFLIQYYNGEERAKGNILERFSAQQFPDLHSELNLSSLELGDSALYFCASSVTSGRSTYNEQFFGPGTRLTVL.

This clone has only one observation. The chain recombines TRBV28 with TRBJ2-1; D call uncertain. The CDR3 totals 14 residues. Looked up from germline, CDR1 is MDHEN and CDR2 is SYDVKM. V lost 2 bases to trimming and J lost 5 bases, with 10 bases between them. DNA for the CDR3: TGTGCCAGCAGTTTAACGGGCGATAACAATGAGCAGTTCTTC. It codes for CASSLTGDNNEQFF.

The chain joins TRBV19 to TRBJ2-1, with a possible D match to TRBD1 (5 bases). V lost 1 base and J lost 0, with 16 bases in between. Per the germline V gene, CDR1 is LNHDA and CDR2 is SQIVND (reference sequence). This CDR3 has 18 amino acids. CDR3 protein: CASSIVGTGISSYNEQFF. DNA of the CDR3: TGTGCCAGTAGTATAGTGGGAACAGGTATTAGCTCCTACAATGAGCAGTTCTTC.

This clone was found once. The junction shows a germline mismatch at one end, possibly a read error. The CDR3 reads CASSHEHRGAVF. CDR3 DNA sequence: TGTGCCAGCAGTCACGAACACCGGGGAGCTGTTTTT. V is TRBV6-5 and J is TRBJ2-2; D is possibly TRBD2 (5 bases). The CDR3 is 12 residues long. CDR1 MNHEY and CDR2 SVGAGI come from the germline V gene.

The chain joins TRBV9 to TRBJ2-3, with TRBD2 identical over 9 bases. The V segment lost 6 bases and the J segment 8 bases; nucleotides outside the gene matches: 13. Looked up from germline, CDR1 is SGDLS and CDR2 is YYNGEE. CDR3 length equals 15 residues. CDR3 region: CASNQERAGGRTQYF. CDR3 DNA sequence: TGTGCCAGCAACCAGGAGAGAGCGGGGGGCCGTACGCAGTATTTT.

CDR3 protein: CASTGAVITDTQYF. The CDR3 DNA reads TGTGCCAGCACCGGGGCTGTGATCACAGATACGCAGTATTTT. This chain uses TRBV28 with TRBJ2-3, with D tentatively TRBD1 or TRBD2 (5 bases each). The V end was cut by 7 bases, the J end by 2 bases, with 13 bases between. This CDR3 has 14 residues. CDR1 is MDHEN and CDR2 is SYDVKM in the germline V gene.

Here the CDR3 reads CASSERQGAPWEQFF. DNA for the CDR3: TGTGCCAGCAGTGAGAGGCAGGGGGCCCCCTGGGAGCAGTTCTTC. The chain joins TRBV6-1 to TRBJ2-1; 8 positions agree with TRBD1. Per the germline V gene, CDR1 is MNHNS and CDR2 is SASEGT. With V trimmed by 3 bases and J by 10 bases, 11 bases remained unmatched. This CDR3 has 15 amino acids.

The gene calls are TRBV4-1 and TRBJ1-1, with TRBD1 matching 7 bases. The CDR3 is 15 residues long. Per germline, CDR1 MGHRA and CDR2 YSYEKL. The J segment lost 1 base and the V segment lost 4 bases, leaving 6 bases of the junction unmatched. CDR3 residues: CASSPTTGANTEAFF. CDR3 DNA sequence: TGCGCCAGCAGCCCCACCACAGGGGCGAACACTGAAGCTTTCTTT.

The chain recombines TRBV7-6 with TRBJ2-1; 9 positions agree with TRBD1. The V segment lost 5 bases and the J segment 5 bases; nucleotides outside the gene matches: 13. The CDR3 loop spans 17 amino acids. The germline CDR1 and CDR2 sequences are SGHVS and FNYEAQ. CDR3 DNA sequence: TGTGCCAGCAGCCATACTGGGGACAGGGACACCCACAATGAGCAGTTCTTC. This translates into CASSHTGDRDTHNEQFF.

The chain joins TRBV9 to TRBJ2-7; D is undetermined. The V gene's germline CDR1 is SGDLS and CDR2 YYNGEE. Trimming took 0 bases from V and 0 from J, leaving 16 bases between them. The CDR3 loop spans 17 amino acids. This chain's CDR3 is CASSVASVITPSYEQYF. Written as DNA, the CDR3 is TGTGCCAGCAGCGTAGCGTCGGTGATAACCCCCTCCTACGAGCAGTACTTC.

The rearrangement uses TRBV27 and TRBJ2-2; D could derive from TRBD1 or TRBD2 (5 bases each). Germline-derived CDR1 and CDR2 are MNHEY and SMNVEV (reference sequence). The germline V and J ends were trimmed by 4 bases and 1 base, with 7 bases remaining between them. This CDR3 region has 14 residues. The CDR3 region has the DNA TGTGCCAGCAGTTCGGGGCAGAACACCGGGGAGCTGTTTTTT. Translated, it gives CASSSGQNTGELFF.

This sequence joins TRBV6-1 and TRBJ2-7, with D perhaps TRBD2 (5 bases). Per germline, CDR1 MNHNS and CDR2 SASEGT. This CDR3 has 13 amino acids. Trimming shortened V by 2 bases and J by 7 bases, and 12 bases separated the two germline ends. The CDR3, as DNA: TGTGCCAGCAGTGAACCCGGACGAGGGGAGCAGTACTTC. Protein: CASSEPGRGEQYF.

CDR3 sequence (DNA): TGTGCCAGCAGCGACATCTCCTACAATGAGCAGTTCTTC. It is translated as CASSDISYNEQFF. V gene TRBV27 combines with J gene TRBJ2-1, with no clear D. Germline values: CDR1 MNHEY, CDR2 SMNVEV (reference sequence). This CDR3 is built from 13 residues. V dropped 6 bases and J dropped 0 bases, with 6 bases sitting between them.

J is TRBJ1-2 and V is TRBV27; 9 bases are a match to TRBD1. From germline, CDR1 is MNHEY and CDR2 SMNVEV (reference sequence). Trimming cost V 7 bases and J 6 bases; bases outside gene matches: 6. The CDR3 has 13 residues. CDR3 region: CASKQGTGNGYTF. The CDR3 DNA follows: TGTGCCAGCAAGCAAGGGACAGGGAATGGCTACACCTTC.

This clone was detected only once. The J gene is TRBJ2-7, the V gene TRBV7-2, with 11 bases aligning to TRBD2. Germline CDR1 reads SGHTA; CDR2 reads FQGNSA. This CDR3 spans 15 amino acids. J was trimmed by 2 bases and V by 5 bases; bases with no gene match: 5. The CDR3 nucleotides are TGTGCCAGCAGCCCCTTAGCGGGAGGGACCTACGAGCAGTACTTC. Its translation: CASSPLAGGTYEQYF.